These 26 T cell receptor beta chains were all obtained from the same sample, sequenced in a study of blood T cell repertoires in COVID-19. Assay: immunoSEQ multiplex PCR; the TCRdb copy retains only in-frame clones and omits some. Of tens of thousands of clones listed, over 65% were seen once; the top ten hold about 14%. What was sequenced was peripheral blood. Source of these receptors: a man in his fifties or sixties with active or convalescent COVID-19.

CDR3 sequence (DNA): TGTGCCAGCAGTGAACAGATCTATGGCTACACCTTC. Translating it yields CASSEQIYGYTF. The chain employs TRBV6-1 and TRBJ1-2; D not resolved. Trimming took 2 bases from V and 4 from J, leaving 5 bases between them. Germline loops: CDR1 MNHNS, CDR2 SASEGT. There are 12 residues in the CDR3.

The genes are TRBV6-1 and TRBJ1-5, with 8 bases lining up with TRBD1. The CDR3 totals 20 residues. Per the germline V gene, CDR1 is MNHNS and CDR2 is SASEGT. V lost 3 bases, J lost 2 bases, and 18 bases stayed unmatched. In DNA form, the CDR3 reads TGTGCCAGCAGTGACCTCCGGTGGACAGGGAAGGGACCAGGCAATCAGCCCCAGCATTTT. Its translation: CASSDLRWTGKGPGNQPQHF.

This clone was recorded only once. V and J are TRBV12-5 and TRBJ1-1, with D unclear. Trimming pared 0 bases from V and 3 bases from J, leaving 5 bases between. Germline-derived CDR1 and CDR2 are LGHNT and FRNRAP. The CDR3 runs 13 residues. The CDR3 spells CASGLVGDTEAFF. Written as DNA, the CDR3 is TGTGCTAGTGGTTTGGTAGGAGACACTGAAGCTTTCTTT.

In this sample, this clone turned up a few times. One end of the junction does not line up with germline, which may come from a read error. This chain joins TRBV2 and TRBJ1-2; 7 positions match TRBD1. Per germline, CDR1 SNHLY and CDR2 FYNNEI. The CDR3 spans 11 residues. CDR3 residues: CASSELDREIF. The CDR3 coding sequence is TGTGCCAGCAGTGAGCTAGACAGGGAAATTTTC.

The J gene is TRBJ2-7, the V gene TRBV20-1, with 7 bases that match TRBD1. V was pared by 3 bases and J by 3 bases, with 5 bases of the junction left unmatched. This CDR3 is built from 13 residues. CDR1 DFQATT and CDR2 SNEGSKA come from the germline V gene (reference sequence). The CDR3 DNA reads as TGCAGTGCTAGTCGGGACAGCTACTACGAGCAGTACTTC. Its translation is CSASRDSYYEQYF.

The gene calls are TRBV5-4 and TRBJ2-7; TRBD2 aligns across 7 bases. The CDR3 has 13 amino acids. V gave up 8 bases and J gave up 6 bases; unmatched junction bases: 11. The germline V gene encodes CDR1 SGHNT and CDR2 YYREEE (reference sequence). CDR3 DNA: TGTGCCAGGGGGGGAGGGACCGAAGGCGAGCAGTACTTC. Protein product: CARGGGTEGEQYF.

The CDR3 loop reads CASSPGRGGTEAFF. The CDR3 DNA sequence: TGTGCCAGCAGTCCCGGGAGGGGGGGCACTGAAGCTTTCTTT. The chain combines TRBV27 with TRBJ1-1; D possibly corresponds to TRBD1 (6 bases). Trimming removed 5 bases from V and 4 bases from J, with 14 bases in between. The CDR3 totals 14 residues. Germline V gene sequence: CDR1 MNHEY, CDR2 SMNVEV (reference sequence).

This chain connects TRBV7-8 to TRBJ2-6, with D perhaps matching TRBD2 (5 bases). V lost 5 bases and J 0 bases, leaving 11 bases between the germline ends. The CDR3 sequence is 16 residues long. Germline values: CDR1 SGHVS, CDR2 FQNEAQ. CDR3 in amino acids: CASSRDGGSGANVLTF. The CDR3 region has the DNA TGTGCCAGCAGCCGTGACGGAGGCTCTGGGGCCAACGTCCTGACTTTC.

The chain links TRBV27 to TRBJ1-4; 7 positions agree with TRBD1. The ends lost 0 bases at V and 0 bases at J; junction bases unmatched: 4. Germline values: CDR1 MNHEY, CDR2 SMNVEV (reference sequence). The CDR3 runs to 17 residues. Here the CDR3 reads CASSLSGTVSTNEKLFF. DNA for the CDR3: TGTGCCAGCAGTTTATCGGGGACAGTATCAACTAATGAAAAACTGTTTTTT.

This clone was found once. V is TRBV19 and J is TRBJ1-2, with D possibly being TRBD1 (6 bases). Trimming left V 5 bases short and J 6 bases short, with 16 bases between. Germline CDR1 and CDR2: LNHDA and SQIVND (reference sequence). This CDR3 is built from 14 residues. In DNA form, the CDR3 reads TGTGCCAGTAGTCCGATGCAGGGGCAGGATGGCTACACCTTC. This encodes CASSPMQGQDGYTF.

This chain joins TRBV6-1 and TRBJ1-3, with TRBD1 matching 7 bases. CDR1 is MNHNS and CDR2 is SASEGT in the germline V gene. Losses at the gene ends were 1 base for V and 4 bases for J; bases not matched to a gene: 4. The CDR3 has 15 amino acids. The CDR3 loop is CASSEGQGRGNTIYF. As DNA, the CDR3 is TGTGCCAGCAGTGAAGGACAGGGAAGGGGAAACACCATATATTTT.

The rearrangement links TRBV5-1 to TRBJ2-7, with D maybe TRBD2 (5 bases). The CDR3 covers 12 residues. Germline-derived CDR1 and CDR2 are SGHRS and YFSETQ. The ends were cut back, 2 bases at V and 6 bases at J, with 9 bases in the middle. The CDR3 sequence: CASSFEGSEQYF. The CDR3 nucleotides read TGCGCCAGCAGCTTCGAGGGCTCCGAGCAGTACTTC. Full variable domain (remainder filled in from reference TRBV5-1 and TRBJ2-7): KAGVTQTPRYLIKTRGQQVTLSCSPISGHRSVSWYQQTPGQGLQFLFEYFSETQRNKGNFPGRFSGRQFSNSRSEMNVSTLELGDSALYLCASSFEGSEQYFGPGTRLTVT.

This rearrangement joins TRBV25-1 to TRBJ1-2, with D tentatively TRBD1 (5 bases). CDR3 length equals 12 residues. The germline V gene encodes CDR1 MGHDK and CDR2 SYGVNS. V shed 7 bases and J shed 4 bases, with 10 bases lying between them. The CDR3 bases are TGTGCCAGCACGTGGGGCCTCTATGGCTACACCTTC. This sequence encodes CASTWGLYGYTF.

This rearrangement joins TRBV30 to TRBJ2-5; 7 bases line up with TRBD2. Germline V gives CDR1 GTSNPN, CDR2 SVGIG (reference sequence). Trimming at V came to 3 bases and at J to 2 bases, leaving 6 bases not matched to a gene. This CDR3 is 14 amino acids long. DNA of the CDR3: TGTGCCTGGAGGGCGAGCGGGGCGCAAGAGACCCAGTACTTC. Protein sequence: CAWRASGAQETQYF.

This clone appeared a few times. The V call is TRBV5-6, the J call TRBJ1-5; D is undetermined. Germline-derived CDR1 and CDR2 are SGHDT and YYEEEE. The CDR3 spans 14 residues. The germline V and J ends were trimmed by 1 base and 2 bases, with 7 bases remaining between them. The CDR3 sequence: CASSLNSRNQPQHF. Written as DNA, the CDR3 is TGTGCCAGCAGCTTGAACAGCCGCAATCAGCCCCAGCATTTT.

Points on this clone: The junction does not match germline at one end; this may be a read error. V usage is TRBV9 and J usage is TRBJ1-1; possible D gene TRBD1, 6 bases. The germline V gene encodes CDR1 SGDLS and CDR2 YYNGEE. The CDR3 is 10 amino acids. As DNA, the CDR3 is TGTGCCAGCAGCCCACAACAGGGCGTCTTT. Translating it yields CASSPQQGVF.

The chain carries TRBV18 and TRBJ1-1, with D possibly TRBD1 on 6 matching bases. The length of the CDR3 is 15 residues. Trimming took 3 bases from V and 3 from J, leaving 14 bases between them. In germline, CDR1 is KGHSH, CDR2 LQKENI. The CDR3 region is CASSPGVGGDTEAFF. The CDR3 DNA follows: TGTGCCAGCTCACCTGGAGTAGGGGGTGACACTGAAGCTTTCTTT.

J is TRBJ2-1 and V is TRBV2; the match to TRBD2 covers 8 bases. In germline, CDR1 is SNHLY, CDR2 FYNNEI. The CDR3 sequence is 15 residues long. Losses at the gene ends were 5 bases for V and 6 bases for J; bases not matched to a gene: 9. CDR3 residues: CASSRRGGTSNEQFF. CDR3 bases: TGTGCCAGCAGTCGACGTGGAGGGACTAGCAATGAGCAGTTCTTC.

This chain uses TRBV4-1 with TRBJ2-2; the D gene is possibly TRBD2 (5 bases). Germline CDR1 MGHRA, CDR2 YSYEKL. Trimming took 1 base from V and 8 from J, leaving 20 bases between them. The CDR3 contains 17 residues. The DNA for the CDR3 is TGCGCCAGCAGCCAAGTCGGCGCGGGCCTAAGTAGGGGGGAGCTGTTTTTT. Protein: CASSQVGAGLSRGELFF.

The V and J genes are TRBV7-9 and TRBJ2-5; 11 bases line up with TRBD2. In germline, CDR1 is SEHNR, CDR2 FQNEAQ (reference sequence). The CDR3 is 15 amino acids. Trimming removed 1 base from V and 5 bases from J; junction bases left unmatched: 3. The CDR3 DNA follows: TGTGCCAGCAGCTTAGTAGCGGGGGGGCCGGAGACCCAGTACTTC. It encodes CASSLVAGGPETQYF. Variable domain in full (rest from reference TRBV7-9 and TRBJ2-5): DTGVSQNPRHKITKRGQNVTFRCDPISEHNRLYWYRQTLGQGPEFLTYFQNEAQLEKSRLLSDRFSAERPKGSFSTLEIQRTEQGDSAMYLCASSLVAGGPETQYFGPGTRLLVL.

The chain uses TRBV12-3 or TRBV12-4 and TRBJ1-5; 7 positions match TRBD1. Trimming cost V 6 bases and J 4 bases; bases outside gene matches: 3. CDR3 size: 13 residues. CDR3 coding DNA: TGTGCCAGCAGCAGGGGGGATAATCAGCCCCAGCATTTT. Translating gives CASSRGDNQPQHF.

The genes are TRBV2 and TRBJ2-2; TRBD1 is a possible D gene (5 bases). From germline, CDR1 is SNHLY and CDR2 FYNNEI. The V gene lost 2 bases and the J gene lost 6 bases, with 7 bases spanning the gap. CDR3 length: 13 residues. CDR3 sequence: CASSEQGPGELFF. The CDR3 coding sequence is TGTGCCAGCAGTGAACAGGGCCCCGGGGAGCTGTTTTTT.

The rearrangement links TRBV19 to TRBJ2-1; TRBD1 matches 7 bases. The CDR3 totals 16 residues. Germline V lookup: CDR1 LNHDA, CDR2 SQIVND (reference sequence). The junction had 6 bases not matched to a gene; V was cut back by 4 bases and J by 0 bases. The CDR3 loop is CASSSPTGNSYNEQFF. For the CDR3, the DNA is TGTGCCAGTAGTAGCCCGACAGGGAACTCCTACAATGAGCAGTTCTTC.

The V gene is TRBV14, the J gene TRBJ1-4; 9 nucleotides match TRBD1. Trimming took 3 bases from V and 7 from J; bases not matched to a gene: 6. The CDR3 contains 15 residues. Germline V CDR1 and CDR2: SGHDN, FVKESK. The CDR3 loop reads CASSQITGGIEKLFF. The CDR3 DNA is TGTGCCAGCAGCCAGATCACAGGGGGCATTGAAAAACTGTTTTTT.

This chain links TRBV7-9 with TRBJ2-3; TRBD1 aligns across 7 bases. Trimming removed 6 bases from V and 1 base from J; junction bases left unmatched: 10. The CDR3 has 16 amino acids. The germline V gene has CDR1 SEHNR and CDR2 FQNEAQ (reference sequence). The CDR3 sequence is CASRPKDRARTDTQYF. The CDR3 coding sequence is TGTGCCAGCAGACCTAAAGACAGGGCCCGCACAGATACGCAGTATTTT. Combining the CDR3 with reference TRBV7-9 and TRBJ2-3 gives the whole variable domain DTGVSQNPRHKITKRGQNVTFRCDPISEHNRLYWYRQTLGQGPEFLTYFQNEAQLEKSRLLSDRFSAERPKGSFSTLEIQRTEQGDSAMYLCASRPKDRARTDTQYFGPGTRLTVL.

This rearrangement joins TRBV6-4 to TRBJ1-5, with D maybe TRBD1 (5 bases). Trimming removed 5 bases at V and 5 bases at J, with 10 bases between. The CDR3 spans 13 residues. Germline assignment: CDR1 MRHNA and CDR2 SNTAGT. CDR3 protein: CASSRGEDQPQHF. The CDR3 nucleotides are TGTGCCAGCAGTCGGGGGGAGGATCAGCCCCAGCATTTT.